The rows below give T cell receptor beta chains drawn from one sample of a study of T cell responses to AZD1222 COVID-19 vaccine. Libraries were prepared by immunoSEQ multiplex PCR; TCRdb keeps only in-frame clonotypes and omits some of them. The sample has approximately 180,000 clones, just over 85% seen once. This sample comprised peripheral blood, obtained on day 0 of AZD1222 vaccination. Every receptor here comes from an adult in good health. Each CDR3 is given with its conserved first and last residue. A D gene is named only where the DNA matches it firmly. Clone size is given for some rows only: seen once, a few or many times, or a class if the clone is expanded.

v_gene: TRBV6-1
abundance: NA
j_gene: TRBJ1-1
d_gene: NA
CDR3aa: CASSEARYWGRNTEAFF
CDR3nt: TGTGCCAGCAGTGAAGCGCGTTATTGGGGGAGGAACACTGAAGCTTTCTTT

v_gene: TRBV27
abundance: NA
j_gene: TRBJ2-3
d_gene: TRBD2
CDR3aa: CASSWTSADTQYF
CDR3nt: TGTGCCAGCTCTTGGACTAGCGCAGATACGCAGTATTTT

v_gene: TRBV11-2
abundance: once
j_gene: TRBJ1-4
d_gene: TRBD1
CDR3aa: CASRRTGWGTELFF
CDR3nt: TGTGCCAGCAGAAGGACAGGGTGGGGGACGGAACTGTTTTTT

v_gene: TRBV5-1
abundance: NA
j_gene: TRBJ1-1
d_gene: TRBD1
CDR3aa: CASSYTGGYGNTEAFF
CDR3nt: TGCGCCAGCAGCTATACAGGGGGCTATGGGAACACTGAAGCTTTCTTT

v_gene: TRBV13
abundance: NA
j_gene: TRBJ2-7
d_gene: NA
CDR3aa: CASSFGRVGEQYF
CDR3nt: TGTGCCAGCAGCTTTGGCAGGGTCGGAGAGCAGTACTTC

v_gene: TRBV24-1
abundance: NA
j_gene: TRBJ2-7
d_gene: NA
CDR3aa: CARGEDSYREQYF
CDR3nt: TGTGCCAGGGGAGAAGACAGTTATCGCGAGCAGTACTTC

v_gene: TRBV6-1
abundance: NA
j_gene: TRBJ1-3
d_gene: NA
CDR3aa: CASSERGGRSGNTIYF
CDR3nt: TGTGCCAGCAGTGAACGGGGCGGCCGCTCTGGAAACACCATATATTTT

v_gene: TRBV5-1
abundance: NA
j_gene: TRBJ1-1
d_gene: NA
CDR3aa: CASSLDTMTEAFF
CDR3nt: TGCGCCAGCAGCTTGGACACGATGACTGAAGCTTTCTTT

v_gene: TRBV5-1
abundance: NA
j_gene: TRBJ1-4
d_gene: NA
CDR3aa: CASSLGQPGEKLFF
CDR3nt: TGCGCCAGCAGCTTGGGACAGCCTGGGGAAAAACTGTTTTTT

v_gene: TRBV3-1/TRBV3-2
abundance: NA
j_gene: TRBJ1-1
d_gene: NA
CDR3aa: CASSQGRQVPEAFF
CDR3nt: TGTGCCAGCAGCCAAGGGCGACAGGTACCTGAAGCTTTCTTT

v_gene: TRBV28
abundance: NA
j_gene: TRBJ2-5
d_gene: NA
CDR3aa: CASSEDMGLRAQYF
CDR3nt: TGTGCCAGCAGTGAGGATATGGGCCTTCGGGCCCAGTACTTC